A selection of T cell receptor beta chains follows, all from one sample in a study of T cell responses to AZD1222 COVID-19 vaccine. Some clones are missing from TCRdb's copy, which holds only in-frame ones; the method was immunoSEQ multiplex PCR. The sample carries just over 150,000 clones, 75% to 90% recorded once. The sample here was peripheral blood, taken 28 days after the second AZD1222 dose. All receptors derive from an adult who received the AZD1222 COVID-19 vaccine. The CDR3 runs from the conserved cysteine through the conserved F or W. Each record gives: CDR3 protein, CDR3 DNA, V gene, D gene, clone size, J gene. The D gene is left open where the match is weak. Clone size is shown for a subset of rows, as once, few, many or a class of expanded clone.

CASSSRRGGVGETQYF	TGTGCCAGCAGCTCCCGTAGAGGGGGCGTGGGAGAGACCCAGTACTTC	TRBV7-2	TRBD1	NA	TRBJ2-5
CASSPGAFRGTEAFF	TGTGCCAGCAGTCCCGGGGCTTTCCGGGGCACTGAAGCTTTCTTT	TRBV6-2/TRBV6-3	NA	once	TRBJ1-1
CASSLGPSGETQYF	TGTGCCAGCAGCCTCGGACCGTCGGGAGAGACCCAGTACTTC	TRBV9	NA	NA	TRBJ2-5
CASSPGPVGGETQYF	TGTGCTAGCAGCCCAGGGCCCGTGGGGGGGGAGACCCAGTACTTC	TRBV7-7	TRBD2	NA	TRBJ2-5
CAISESGNSPLHF	TGTGCCATCAGTGAGTCAGGAAATTCACCCCTCCACTTT	TRBV10-3	NA	NA	TRBJ1-6
CASSLNPTGRNQPQHF	TGTGCCAGCTCACTCAATCCGACAGGGAGAAATCAGCCCCAGCATTTT	TRBV18	TRBD1	NA	TRBJ1-5
CASSLQSRNTEAFF	TGTGCCAGCAGCCTTCAGTCTAGGAACACTGAAGCTTTCTTT	TRBV14	NA	NA	TRBJ1-1
CASSLRQGDEKLFF	TGTGCCAGCTCACTCCGACAGGGAGATGAAAAACTGTTTTTT	TRBV18	TRBD1	NA	TRBJ1-4
CASRGQSHTEAFF	TGTGCCAGCAGGGGACAGTCTCACACTGAAGCTTTCTTT	TRBV28	TRBD1	NA	TRBJ1-1
CASSLSTRGKGPPLHF	TGTGCCAGCAGTTTATCGACCCGGGGAAAAGGGCCACCCCTCCACTTT	TRBV27	NA	NA	TRBJ1-6
CASGLRVAGELFF	TGTGCCAGCGGACTGAGAGTTGCCGGGGAGCTGTTTTTT	TRBV12-3/TRBV12-4	NA	NA	TRBJ2-2
CASSQSTANTGELFF	TGTGCCAGCAGCCAGAGTACAGCGAACACCGGGGAGCTGTTTTTT	TRBV7-2	NA	NA	TRBJ2-2
CASSPGQGWNTEAFF	TGTGCCAGCAGTCCGGGACAGGGATGGAACACTGAAGCTTTCTTT	TRBV6-6	TRBD1	NA	TRBJ1-1
CASSLVDRGSYGYTF	TGTGCCAGCAGCTTGGTGGACAGGGGAAGCTATGGCTACACCTTC	TRBV5-6	TRBD1	NA	TRBJ1-2
CASSPSSGRGYEQYF	TGTGCCAGTAGTCCTTCTAGCGGGAGGGGCTACGAGCAGTACTTC	TRBV19	TRBD2	NA	TRBJ2-7
CASSPINQETQYF	TGTGCCAGCTCACCAATAAATCAAGAGACCCAGTACTTC	TRBV18	NA	NA	TRBJ2-5
CASSSPGTISYEQYF	TGTGCCAGCAGCTCCCCCGGGACTATCTCCTACGAGCAGTACTTC	TRBV28	TRBD2	NA	TRBJ2-7
CASRCGVLSGYTF	TGTGCCAGCAGGTGTGGAGTCCTCAGCGGCTACACCTTC	TRBV21-1	NA	NA	TRBJ1-2
CASSYGPGGYQETQYF	TGTGCCAGCAGTTATGGACCAGGGGGTTACCAAGAGACCCAGTACTTC	TRBV6-2/TRBV6-3	TRBD1	NA	TRBJ2-5
CASSVAITVDYGYTF	TGTGCCAGCAGCGTAGCTATAACAGTGGACTATGGCTACACCTTC	TRBV9	NA	NA	TRBJ1-2